Each of the 9 T cell receptor beta chains below was sequenced from the same sample in a study of blood T cell repertoires in COVID-19. Only in-frame clones appear in the TCRdb table, and some are missing; sequencing was by immunoSEQ multiplex PCR. The data contain over 300,000 clones, almost 90% of them seen just once; the ten biggest clones take up 6.5% to 7%. Sequencing was done on a sample of peripheral blood. These receptors originate from a man between 18 and 29 years old with active or convalescent COVID-19.

CDR3 nucleotides: TGTGCCAGCCAGGGGAGGGGGCAAGAGACCCAGTACTTC. Translated: CASQGRGQETQYF. The chain employs TRBV18 and TRBJ2-5; D is possibly TRBD2 (7 bases). Trimming took 8 bases from V and 2 from J, leaving 12 bases between them. Germline CDR1 KGHSH, CDR2 LQKENI. The CDR3 extends over 13 amino acids.

This chain connects TRBV6-5 to TRBJ1-2; D call uncertain. V was cut by 0 bases and J by 0 bases, with 11 bases left in between. CDR3 length: 16 residues. Looked up from germline, CDR1 is MNHEY and CDR2 is SVGAGI. The CDR3 here is CASSYSTHVSNYGYTF. DNA of the CDR3: TGTGCCAGCAGTTACTCGACACATGTTTCTAACTATGGCTACACCTTC.

The genes are TRBV7-6 and TRBJ2-2; a possible D gene is TRBD2 (6 bases). The germline gives CDR1 SGHVS, CDR2 FNYEAQ. Trimming removed 0 bases at V and 4 bases at J, with 12 bases between. This CDR3 has 16 residues. CDR3 loop: CASSLATGAVTGELFF. CDR3 bases: TGTGCCAGCAGCTTAGCTACGGGAGCGGTCACCGGGGAGCTGTTTTTT.

CDR3 loop: CASSPGLAEVGSYEQFF. The DNA of the CDR3 is TGTGCCAGCTCACCGGGACTAGCGGAGGTGGGGAGCTATGAGCAGTTCTTC. This chain joins TRBV18 and TRBJ2-1; 11 nucleotides match TRBD2. Per the germline V gene, CDR1 is KGHSH and CDR2 is LQKENI. This CDR3 has 17 residues. With 3 bases clipped from V and 8 bases from J, the junction kept 12 bases outside the gene matches.

There are many counts of this clone. The genes are TRBV10-3 and TRBJ1-2, with D perhaps TRBD1 (6 bases). The CDR3 runs to 13 residues. Germline V gene sequence: CDR1 ENHRY, CDR2 SYGVKD. The germline V and J ends were trimmed by 8 bases and 6 bases, with 16 bases remaining between them. CDR3 DNA: TGTGCCATCCAGGGGAAGGGGTTTGATGGCTACACCTTC. It specifies CAIQGKGFDGYTF.

Comment on this clone: Additional DNA sequences in this sample encode the identical CDR3. This chain joins TRBV6-6 and TRBJ1-2; 7 bases align to TRBD1. V lost 4 bases and J lost 4; bases outside the gene matches: 6. There are 14 residues in the CDR3. CDR1 and CDR2 from the germline V gene are MNHNY and SVGAGI (reference sequence). The CDR3 loop reads CASSSTGQAYGYTF. The CDR3 coding sequence is TGTGCCAGCAGTTCGACAGGACAGGCCTATGGCTACACCTTC.

This chain connects TRBV29-1 to TRBJ2-3, with D perhaps matching TRBD2 (7 bases). In germline, CDR1 is SQVTM, CDR2 ANQGSEA. V was pared by 0 bases and J by 3 bases, with 19 bases between. This CDR3 contains 17 residues. The DNA of the CDR3 is TGCAGCGTTGAAGATAACCGAGGGGGGGTTAGTACAGATACGCAGTATTTT. Its protein is CSVEDNRGGVSTDTQYF.

The V and J genes are TRBV4-3 and TRBJ2-7, with a weak D call TRBD2 (6 bases). Trimming took 5 bases from V and 4 from J, leaving 15 bases between them. The germline gives CDR1 LGHNA, CDR2 YSLEER. This CDR3 has 14 residues. The DNA of the CDR3 is TGCGCCAGCAGCTCGGGACTGGGGAAATACGAGCAGTACTTC. Protein: CASSSGLGKYEQYF.

This chain uses TRBV3-1 (or the pseudogene TRBV3-2) with TRBJ2-7; TRBD1 agrees at 9 bases. V was pared by 0 bases and J by 2 bases, with 8 bases of the junction left unmatched. In germline, CDR1 is LGHDT, CDR2 YNNKEL (reference sequence). The CDR3 covers 17 residues. This CDR3 reads CASSQDTNRGLTYEQYF. The CDR3 region has the DNA TGTGCCAGCAGCCAAGATACCAACAGGGGGCTAACCTACGAGCAGTACTTC.